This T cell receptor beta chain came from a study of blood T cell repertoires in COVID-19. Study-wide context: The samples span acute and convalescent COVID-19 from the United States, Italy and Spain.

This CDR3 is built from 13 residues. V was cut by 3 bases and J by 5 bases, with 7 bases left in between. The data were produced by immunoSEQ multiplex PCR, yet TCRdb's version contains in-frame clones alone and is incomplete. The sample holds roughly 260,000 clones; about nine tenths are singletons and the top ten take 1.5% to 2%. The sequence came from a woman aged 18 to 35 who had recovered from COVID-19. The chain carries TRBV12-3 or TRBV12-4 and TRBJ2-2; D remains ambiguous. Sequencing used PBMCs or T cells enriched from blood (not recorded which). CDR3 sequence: CASSFDGTGELFF. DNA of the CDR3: TGTGCCAGCAGTTTTGACGGGACCGGGGAGCTGTTTTTT.